The TCR beta chain described here comes from a study of PD-L1 blockade in urothelial cancer. Study context: Previous chemotherapy exposure amounted to 0 to 3 regimens for patients. The study recovered a median of roughly 140,000 T cells per blood sample.

V gave up 1 base and J gave up 2 bases, with 13 bases separating them. This CDR3 has 15 amino acids. Germline V gene lookup returns CDR1 SQVTM and CDR2 ANQGSEA. Indicated time point: pretreatment peripheral blood. Locally advanced or metastatic urothelial carcinoma affected the patients. Pretreatment sampling and on-treatment sampling together yielded between 1 and 8 samples for each patient. The repertoire was sequenced with immunoSEQ multiplex PCR; TCRdb's copy has only in-frame clones and lacks some. There are some 71,000 clones in the sample; around four fifths occur only once, and under 8.5% lies in the top ten.

The receptor was derived from a man in his forties with urothelial cancer. The sequencing here drew on PBMCs, taken around atezolizumab (anti-PD-L1) treatment. The chain carries TRBV29-1 and TRBJ2-3; TRBD2 is a possible D gene (6 bases). The CDR3 coding sequence is TGCAGCGTTGAAGTATACGGGGGATACACAGATACGCAGTATTTT. Translated, it gives CSVEVYGGYTDTQYF.